A single sample is the source of the 18 T cell receptor beta chains below, sequenced in a study of shared clonotypes between healthy human individuals. TCRdb's copy holds only in-frame clones and misses some; the assay was immunoSEQ multiplex PCR. The sample lists a few million clones; around 94% were seen once. Sequenced: naive CD4+ T cells sorted from blood. Subset of the sample: CD45RA+ positively selected. These receptors all come from a man in his late teens or twenties in good health.

The chain joins TRBV2 to TRBJ1-5; maybe TRBD1 (5 bases). Trimming shortened V by 4 bases and J by 4 bases, and 17 bases separated the two germline ends. Germline V lookup: CDR1 SNHLY, CDR2 FYNNEI. The CDR3 runs to 16 residues. The CDR3 DNA follows: TGTGCCAGCAGTGGGACGGTGGGGCAGTTGAATCAGCCCCAGCATTTT. This codes for CASSGTVGQLNQPQHF.

This clone was found a few times. The chain links TRBV19 to TRBJ1-5; no clear D. CDR1 LNHDA and CDR2 SQIVND come from the germline V gene (reference sequence). Trimming cost V 4 bases and J 5 bases, with 15 bases left between them. This CDR3 spans 15 amino acids. CDR3 bases: TGTGCCAGTAGTACTCTCCATCTTTCTGATCAGCCCCAGCATTTT. Amino acid sequence: CASSTLHLSDQPQHF.

This chain links TRBV13 with TRBJ1-2; D may be TRBD1 (6 bases). V was shortened by 5 bases and J by 5 bases, with 21 bases between the two germline ends. There are 16 residues in the CDR3. Germline V CDR1 and CDR2: PRHDT, FYEKMQ (reference sequence). The CDR3 sequence: CASSRRQNRVEYGYTF. The CDR3, as DNA: TGTGCCAGCAGCCGTAGACAGAACAGGGTCGAGTATGGCTACACCTTC.

The J gene is TRBJ1-5, the V gene TRBV5-6, with 12 bases lining up with TRBD1. Germline CDR1 SGHDT, CDR2 YYEEEE. V lost 3 bases, J lost 0 bases, and 4 bases stayed unmatched. This CDR3 region has 17 residues. The CDR3 here is CASSSGQGAISNQPQHF. CDR3 in DNA: TGTGCCAGCAGCTCGGGACAGGGGGCGATTAGCAATCAGCCCCAGCATTTT.

The J gene is TRBJ2-5, the V gene TRBV5-1; 9 positions agree with TRBD2. The junction had 15 bases not matched to a gene; V was cut back by 2 bases and J by 4 bases. Germline V gene lookup returns CDR1 SGHRS and CDR2 YFSETQ. The CDR3 is 18 amino acids. The CDR3 reads CASSFRPSGVGRPETQYF. The CDR3 nucleotides are TGCGCCAGCAGCTTTCGGCCTAGCGGGGTTGGGCGACCAGAGACCCAGTACTTC.

The chain employs TRBV11-2 and TRBJ2-1; weak D call: TRBD2 (7 bases). The CDR3 is made up of 15 amino acids. Germline V gives CDR1 SGHAT, CDR2 FQNNGV. Trimming left V 6 bases short and J 4 bases short, with 16 bases between. The CDR3 DNA reads as TGTGCCAGCAGGTGGGGGGGGCTTTCTTACAATGAGCAGTTCTTC. Translated: CASRWGGLSYNEQFF.

This chain uses TRBV15 with TRBJ2-6, with 7 nucleotides matching TRBD1. After removal of 8 bases from V and 0 bases from J, the junction contained 4 bases not matched to a gene. The germline CDR1 and CDR2 sequences are LNHNV and YYDKDF (reference sequence). CDR3 size: 15 residues. CDR3 bases: TGTGCCACCTGGTACAGGGGCTCTGGGGCCAACGTCCTGACTTTC. Translated: CATWYRGSGANVLTF.

This chain links TRBV11-2 with TRBJ2-2, with a tentative D call TRBD1 (6 bases). Germline assignment: CDR1 SGHAT and CDR2 FQNNGV. Trimming cost V 1 base and J 2 bases, with 8 bases left between them. This CDR3 has 15 amino acids. This CDR3 is CASSLAGQNTGELFF. For the CDR3, the DNA is TGTGCCAGCAGCTTAGCGGGACAAAACACCGGGGAGCTGTTTTTT. Full variable domain (remainder filled in from reference TRBV11-2 and TRBJ2-2): EAGVAQSPRYKIIEKRQSVAFWCNPISGHATLYWYQQILGQGPKLLIQFQNNGVVDDSQLPKDRFSAERLKGVDSTLKIQPAKLEDSAVYLCASSLAGQNTGELFFGEGSRLTVL.

This clone showed up just once. The chain's CDR3 is CATSAGTSGAQETQYF. The CDR3 DNA is TGTGCCACCAGCGCCGGGACTAGCGGGGCACAAGAGACCCAGTACTTC. This chain uses TRBV15 with TRBJ2-5; 13 bases line up with TRBD2. V lost 5 bases to trimming and J lost 2 bases; unmatched junction nucleotides: 5. The CDR3 totals 16 residues. Germline CDR1 is LNHNV and CDR2 is YYDKDF (reference sequence).

The chain combines TRBV4-3 with TRBJ2-7; TRBD1 matches at 7 bases. The CDR3 is 16 amino acids. Germline assignment: CDR1 LGHNA and CDR2 YSLEER. Trimming cost V 0 bases and J 2 bases; bases outside gene matches: 7. In DNA form, the CDR3 reads TGCGCCAGCAGCCAAGATTCCGGGACAGAACCCTACGAGCAGTACTTC. Amino acids: CASSQDSGTEPYEQYF.

V and J are TRBV2 and TRBJ1-1, with unresolved D. In germline, CDR1 is SNHLY, CDR2 FYNNEI. Deletions cut 6 bases from V and 1 base from J, with 15 bases between. This CDR3 is 15 amino acids long. The CDR3 loop is CASRDGRGWNTEAFF. The CDR3 DNA reads as TGTGCCAGCAGGGACGGTCGGGGATGGAACACTGAAGCTTTCTTT.

The chain is built from TRBV6-1 and TRBJ1-2; TRBD1 agrees at 10 bases. V was clipped by 6 bases and J by 8 bases; unmatched bases: 6. The CDR3 is 13 residues long. Germline V gene sequence: CDR1 MNHNS, CDR2 SASEGT. The CDR3 bases are TGTGCCAGCAGAGAGACAGGGGGCCGCGGCTACACCTTC. Its protein product is CASRETGGRGYTF.

The chain combines TRBV6-1 with TRBJ1-5, with 9 nucleotides matching TRBD1. Germline lookup yields CDR1 MNHNS and CDR2 SASEGT. The CDR3 runs 15 residues. The V gene end was trimmed by 6 bases and the J gene end by 6 bases; junction bases not matched to a gene: 9. CDR3 nucleotides: TGTGCCAGCAGCCAAGAACAGGGGGCGGGTCAGCCCCAGCATTTT. Its translation: CASSQEQGAGQPQHF.

The rearrangement uses TRBV9 and TRBJ1-2; no clear D gene. CDR1 is SGDLS, CDR2 YYNGEE, per germline. This CDR3 has 13 amino acids. Trimming pared 3 bases from V and 3 bases from J, leaving 9 bases between. This CDR3 is CASSARVDYGYTF. Here the CDR3 DNA reads TGTGCCAGCAGCGCGCGTGTAGACTATGGCTACACCTTC. Together with reference TRBV9 and TRBJ1-2, the CDR3 gives the full variable domain: DSGVTQTPKHLITATGQRVTLRCSPRSGDLSVYWYQQSLDQGLQFLIQYYNGEERAKGNILERFSAQQFPDLHSELNLSSLELGDSALYFCASSARVDYGYTFGSGTRLTVV.

The V call is TRBV6-5, the J call TRBJ2-2; 10 positions agree with TRBD1. Unmatched junction bases numbered 7, after V lost 9 bases and J lost 3 bases. This CDR3 is 15 amino acids long. Germline lookup yields CDR1 MNHEY and CDR2 SVGAGI. The CDR3 coding sequence is TGTGCCAGAAAACGCGACAGGGGGCACACCGGGGAGCTGTTTTTT. Translating it yields CARKRDRGHTGELFF.

This chain connects TRBV6-6 to TRBJ1-6; D is perhaps TRBD1 (5 bases). The CDR3 sequence is 15 residues long. Germline CDR1 reads MNHNY; CDR2 reads SVGAGI (reference sequence). Trimming left V 1 base short and J 5 bases short, with 9 bases between. CDR3 bases: TGTGCCAGCAGTTACTATGGAGGGGATAATTCACCCCTCCACTTT. This sequence encodes CASSYYGGDNSPLHF.

The chain is built from TRBV7-9 and TRBJ1-2; 7 bases fit TRBD1. CDR1 is SEHNR and CDR2 is FQNEAQ in the germline V gene (reference sequence). J gave up 3 bases and V 5 bases, and 9 bases lay outside the gene matches. The CDR3 totals 15 residues. CDR3 in amino acids: CASSPAGGPDYGYTF. CDR3 DNA sequence: TGTGCCAGCAGCCCAGCAGGGGGTCCAGACTATGGCTACACCTTC.

A word on this clone: Other DNA sequences within the sample encode an identical CDR3. This chain connects TRBV11-2 to TRBJ1-2, with TRBD1 as a possible D gene (6 bases). CDR3 length: 12 amino acids. Germline loops: CDR1 SGHAT, CDR2 FQNNGV. The V and J ends lost 4 bases and 5 bases respectively, with 8 bases between them. The CDR3 nucleotides are TGTGCCAGCAGCTCGACAGGATATGGCTACACCTTC. Amino acids: CASSSTGYGYTF.